The source of this T cell receptor (beta chain) is a study of PD-1 blockade in classical Hodgkin lymphoma. Study outcomes and limitations: Reported findings placed baseline TCR diversity lower in newly diagnosed patients (compared with healthy donors).

The V gene lost 3 bases and the J gene lost 3 bases, with 3 bases spanning the gap. The CDR3 is 11 amino acids. Germline CDR1 and CDR2: SNHLY and FYNNEI. Worth noting for this clone: The target antigen is unknown.

Patients all relapsed after autologous stem cell transplantation, and there was variation in brentuximab vedotin exposure. TCRdb keeps only in-frame clones here, not all; method: immunoSEQ multiplex PCR. Of 31,000 or so clones in the sample, 60% to 80% were seen once. Sequenced material: peripheral blood mononuclear cells (PBMCs), taken before the second cycle of nivolumab. The V gene is TRBV2, the J gene TRBJ2-7; D unclear. The sequence derives from a human donor with classical Hodgkin lymphoma. This CDR3 is CASSDFYEQYF. The CDR3 nucleotides read TGTGCCAGCAGTGACTTCTACGAGCAGTACTTC.